The 6 T cell receptor beta chains presented below share a single source sample, sequenced in a study of blood T cells in healthy people across ages. For the second PCR, which ran for 7 to 11 cycles, a sample-barcoded 5' primer and a J-beta primer mix were used. TCRdb used MiXCR to reprocess the 5' RACE reads, holding one entry per CDR3 protein. The sample has fewer than 600,000 distinct CDR3 sequences; roughly a quarter are singletons. The sample was also linked to a second study, of T cells of mothers and their children.

The material sequenced was blood. The source is a boy younger than 10 in good health.

A remark on this clonotype: This may stem from a read error, because a much larger clone lies one nucleotide away. J is TRBJ2-5 and V is TRBV5-1; D is perhaps TRBD1 (5 bases). The V gene lost 4 bases and the J gene lost 4 bases, with 14 bases spanning the gap. Germline lookup yields CDR1 SGHRS and CDR2 YFSETQ. CDR3 size: 14 residues. This chain's CDR3 is CASSVGSTGETQYF. CDR3 nucleotide sequence: TGCGCCAGCAGCGTGGGGTCTACAGGAGAGACCCAGTACTTC. The full variable domain, with the rest looked up from reference TRBV5-1 and TRBJ2-5, is KAGVTQTPRYLIKTRGQQVTLSCSPISGHRSVSWYQQTPGQGLQFLFEYFSETQRNKGNFPGRFSGRQFSNSRSEMNVSTLELGDSALYLCASSVGSTGETQYFGPGTRLLVL.

V gene TRBV4-1 combines with J gene TRBJ2-2; D call uncertain. The V gene lost 1 base and the J gene lost 6 bases, with 12 bases spanning the gap. There are 15 residues in the CDR3. CDR1 is MGHRA and CDR2 is YSYEKL in the germline V gene. CDR3 protein: CASSQAALGSGELFF. DNA for the CDR3: TGCGCCAGCAGCCAAGCGGCCCTGGGGTCCGGGGAGCTGTTTTTT.

The V call is TRBV7-2, the J call TRBJ1-1; perhaps TRBD1 as D (5 bases). Per germline, CDR1 SGHTA and CDR2 FQGNSA. The CDR3 has 13 residues. V lost 5 bases and J 7 bases, leaving 14 bases between the germline ends. The CDR3 protein is CASSPVGALEAFF. In DNA, the CDR3 is TGTGCCAGCAGCCCCGTAGGGGCCCTTGAAGCTTTCTTT. Complete variable domain (other parts from reference TRBV7-2 and TRBJ1-1): GAGVSQSPSNKVTEKGKDVELRCDPISGHTALYWYRQSLGQGLEFLIYFQGNSAPDKSGLPSDRFSAERTGGSVSTLTIQRTQQEDSAVYLCASSPVGALEAFFGQGTRLTVV.

This clonotype was recorded a few times. This chain joins TRBV20-1 and TRBJ1-1; D gene unclear. With 3 bases removed from V and 6 bases from J, the gap between germline ends came to 14 bases. This CDR3 region has 13 residues. The V gene's germline CDR1 is DFQATT and CDR2 SNEGSKA (reference sequence). CDR3 nucleotides: TGCAGTGCTAGTATGAATAGGCGCGCTGAAGCTTTCTTT. It specifies CSASMNRRAEAFF.

Only a few counts were recorded for this clonotype. This rearrangement joins TRBV29-1 to TRBJ2-1, with 9 bases that match TRBD2. CDR1 is SQVTM and CDR2 is ANQGSEA in the germline V gene. Germline trimming cut 6 bases from V and 8 bases from J; bases unmatched to any gene: 5. The CDR3 has 12 amino acids. CDR3 bases: TGCAGCGTCCCTAGCGGGAACTATGAGCAGTTCTTC. Encoded protein: CSVPSGNYEQFF.

This sequence joins TRBV10-3 and TRBJ1-3; D gene unclear. This CDR3 has 14 amino acids. Trimming pared 7 bases from V and 0 bases from J, leaving 10 bases between. Germline V CDR1 and CDR2: ENHRY, SYGVKD. The CDR3 loop reads CAIKGDSSGNTIYF. The CDR3 region has the DNA TGTGCCATCAAGGGCGATAGCTCTGGAAACACCATATATTTT.